What follows are 32 T cell receptor beta chains derived from one specimen sequenced in a study of radiotherapy plus CTLA-4 blockade in lung cancer. Sequencing used immunoSEQ multiplex PCR; TCRdb keeps in-frame clones, though not all of them. The table lists some 60,000 clones, 70% to 85% of them singletons. The sequencing here drew on peripheral blood, taken from a patient treated with radiotherapy plus ipilimumab. The receptor set was obtained from a human donor with non-small cell lung cancer who had a complete response to radiotherapy plus ipilimumab.

The count of this clone is one. The V call is TRBV7-2, the J call TRBJ1-2, with D possibly being TRBD1 (5 bases). The germline CDR1 and CDR2 sequences are SGHTA and FQGNSA. The CDR3 runs 14 residues. The ends were cut back, 1 base at V and 6 bases at J, with 12 bases in the middle. The CDR3 coding sequence is TGTGCCAGCAGCTTAGATTGGGGCGCGGATGGCTACACCTTC. The encoded protein is CASSLDWGADGYTF.

The rearrangement uses TRBV2 and TRBJ2-1; 8 bases line up with TRBD1. CDR3 size: 14 residues. Germline CDR1 reads SNHLY; CDR2 reads FYNNEI. V shed 4 bases and J 6 bases; nucleotides not matched to a gene: 5. The CDR3 DNA reads TGTGCCAGCAGTGGGACAGGGTGGAGCAATGAGCAGTTCTTC. This codes for CASSGTGWSNEQFF.

The chain couples TRBV19 to TRBJ1-1; weak D call: TRBD1 (5 bases). The CDR3 has 15 amino acids. Germline values: CDR1 LNHDA, CDR2 SQIVND (reference sequence). Trimming left V 5 bases short and J 3 bases short, with 16 bases between. The CDR3 DNA reads as TGTGCCAGTAGTGGACGGGCGAAAGGGGACACTGAAGCTTTCTTT. This sequence encodes CASSGRAKGDTEAFF.

This chain links TRBV2 with TRBJ1-5; 7 bases line up with TRBD1. The CDR3 totals 17 residues. V was clipped by 1 base and J by 5 bases; unmatched bases: 11. Germline V gives CDR1 SNHLY, CDR2 FYNNEI. The DNA of the CDR3 is TGTGCCAGCAGTGAAGGCCGGGGGACAGTTCGATATCAGCCCCAGCATTTT. Its translation: CASSEGRGTVRYQPQHF.

In nucleotides, the CDR3 is TGTGCCATCAGTGACCGAACCGGGGGGAATGAGCAGTTCTTC. Residues: CAISDRTGGNEQFF. V and J are TRBV10-3 and TRBJ2-1; 7 bases are shared with TRBD2. The CDR3 totals 14 residues. V shed 3 bases, J shed 7 bases, and the junction held 6 bases outside the gene matches. CDR1 ENHRY and CDR2 SYGVKD come from the germline V gene.

The V gene is TRBV14, the J gene TRBJ2-1, with a tentative D call TRBD2 (5 bases). The V end was cut by 2 bases, the J end by 8 bases, with 13 bases between. The CDR3 length is 14 residues. The germline V gene has CDR1 SGHDN and CDR2 FVKESK. The CDR3 coding sequence is TGTGCCAGCAGCCAATTGCGAGGGAAGGATGAGCAGTTCTTC. Translated: CASSQLRGKDEQFF.

The gene calls are TRBV19 and TRBJ2-1; 11 bases map to TRBD2. This CDR3 contains 15 residues. V was clipped by 8 bases and J by 6 bases; unmatched bases: 9. Germline V gene sequence: CDR1 LNHDA, CDR2 SQIVND (reference sequence). For the CDR3, the DNA is TGTGCCAGTTCCCCCCCTAGCGGGAGGTTCAATGAGCAGTTCTTC. It is translated as CASSPPSGRFNEQFF. The entire variable domain, with the rest obtained from reference TRBV19 and TRBJ2-1, is as follows: DGGITQSPKYLFRKEGQNVTLSCEQNLNHDAMYWYRQDPGQGLRLIYYSQIVNDFQKGDIAEGYSVSREKKESFPLTVTSAQKNPTAFYLCASSPPSGRFNEQFFGPGTRLTVL.

This chain uses TRBV4-1 with TRBJ2-7; 9 nucleotides align to TRBD2. Trimming removed 0 bases from V and 2 bases from J; junction bases left unmatched: 2. This CDR3 contains 15 residues. From germline, CDR1 is MGHRA and CDR2 YSYEKL. CDR3 loop: CASSQDSSGTYEQYV. The CDR3 region has the DNA TGCGCCAGCAGCCAAGACTCTAGCGGGACCTACGAGCAGTACGTC.

By sample fraction, this clone is medium-sized. The chain joins TRBV7-2 to TRBJ1-3; D is unclear. There are 16 residues in the CDR3. Germline loops: CDR1 SGHTA, CDR2 FQGNSA. Trimming stripped 4 bases from V and 0 bases from J, with 13 bases between. The CDR3 region has the DNA TGTGCCAGCAGCTCCCTGGGCTCAGGCTCTGGAAACACCATATATTTT. Translation: CASSSLGSGSGNTIYF.

This chain uses TRBV10-1 with TRBJ2-1, with TRBD1 matching over 12 bases. Losses at the gene ends were 6 bases for V and 7 bases for J; bases not matched to a gene: 7. This CDR3 spans 15 amino acids. Germline V lookup: CDR1 WNHNN, CDR2 SYGVQD (reference sequence). Written as DNA, the CDR3 is TGCGCCAGCAGCTCGGGACAGGGGGCGCCAAATGAGCAGTTCTTC. It translates to CASSSGQGAPNEQFF.

V gene TRBV7-9 combines with J gene TRBJ2-3; 12 nucleotides line up with TRBD2. Germline V gives CDR1 SEHNR, CDR2 FQNEAQ (reference sequence). The V gene end was trimmed by 4 bases and the J gene end by 2 bases; junction bases not matched to a gene: 4. CDR3 size: 16 residues. CDR3 sequence (DNA): TGTGCCAGCAGCTCACTAGCGGGGGGATTCACAGATACGCAGTATTTT. This codes for CASSSLAGGFTDTQYF.

Only one count was recorded for this clone. V and J are TRBV18 and TRBJ1-1; the match to TRBD1 covers 7 bases. Per germline, CDR1 KGHSH and CDR2 LQKENI. The CDR3 totals 14 residues. After removal of 5 bases from V and 4 bases from J, the junction contained 7 bases not matched to a gene. As DNA, the CDR3 is TGTGCCAGCTCATTGACAGGGAGTGGCACTGAAGCTTTCTTT. This translates into CASSLTGSGTEAFF.

This chain joins TRBV12-5 and TRBJ2-7, with a weak D call TRBD1 (5 bases). There are 17 residues in the CDR3. CDR1 is LGHNT, CDR2 FRNRAP, per germline. V shed 3 bases and J shed 3 bases, with 21 bases lying between them. The CDR3 sequence: CASGFKDTQYRIYEQYF. The DNA of the CDR3 is TGTGCTAGTGGTTTCAAGGACACGCAGTACCGAATCTACGAGCAGTACTTC.

This clone was observed a few times. The chain couples TRBV6-5 to TRBJ2-3; tentatively, D is TRBD1 (6 bases). Germline lookup yields CDR1 MNHEY and CDR2 SVGAGI. The V end lost 0 bases, the J end lost 13 bases, and 20 bases lay between the germline ends. The CDR3 runs 15 residues. This CDR3 is CASSYSGAGAEGKYF. The CDR3, as DNA: TGTGCCAGCAGTTACTCGGGGGCAGGAGCCGAGGGGAAGTATTTT.

This sequence joins TRBV6-1 and TRBJ1-2, with D maybe TRBD1 (5 bases). The CDR3 has 13 residues. Between the trimmed V and J ends, which lost 6 bases and 4 bases, there was a span of 12 bases. CDR1 is MNHNS and CDR2 is SASEGT in the germline V gene. The CDR3 spells CASSPDRSYGYTF. CDR3 DNA: TGTGCCAGCAGCCCCGACAGAAGCTATGGCTACACCTTC.

The chain employs TRBV19 and TRBJ1-2; D unclear. The CDR3 contains 14 residues. V lost 7 bases and J lost 2, with 14 bases in between. Germline values: CDR1 LNHDA, CDR2 SQIVND (reference sequence). The CDR3 reads CASTLDGVNYGYTF. CDR3 DNA: TGTGCCAGTACGCTCGACGGGGTGAACTATGGCTACACCTTC.

The chain links TRBV19 to TRBJ2-7; D is possibly TRBD1 (6 bases). V shed 9 bases and J shed 2 bases, with 17 bases lying between them. Germline CDR1 and CDR2: LNHDA and SQIVND (reference sequence). The CDR3 is 14 amino acids. The CDR3 DNA is TGTGCCAGCGCGGACAGAAACCTCCCCTACGAGCAGTACTTC. Translated, it gives CASADRNLPYEQYF.

The rearrangement joins TRBV10-2 to TRBJ2-3; the match to TRBD2 covers 7 bases. The CDR3 runs to 15 residues. J gave up 1 base and V 6 bases, and 7 bases lay outside the gene matches. From germline, CDR1 is WSHSY and CDR2 SAAADI. The CDR3 sequence: CASSRLASGTDTQYF. The CDR3 coding sequence is TGCGCCAGCAGCAGACTAGCATCGGGCACAGATACGCAGTATTTT.

The chain joins TRBV5-1 to TRBJ1-2; 7 bases are shared with TRBD1. Germline values: CDR1 SGHRS, CDR2 YFSETQ. The CDR3 is 15 amino acids. V dropped 6 bases and J dropped 2; count of bases not matched to a gene: 10. Here the CDR3 reads CASTAASTGNYGYTF. CDR3 nucleotides: TGCGCCAGCACTGCCGCCTCGACAGGGAACTATGGCTACACCTTC.

The rearrangement links TRBV19 to TRBJ2-7; 7 nucleotides align to TRBD1. The germline gives CDR1 LNHDA, CDR2 SQIVND (reference sequence). The CDR3 extends over 14 amino acids. V lost 1 base, J lost 3 bases, and 3 bases stayed unmatched. DNA for the CDR3: TGTGCCAGTAGTATAGGACAGGGAGACTACGAGCAGTACTTC. Protein product: CASSIGQGDYEQYF.

This clone was counted a few times. The gene calls are TRBV4-3 and TRBJ1-3; possible D gene TRBD1, 5 bases. V was cut by 0 bases and J by 3 bases, with 18 bases left in between. The CDR3 is 18 amino acids. The germline gives CDR1 LGHNA, CDR2 YSLEER. The CDR3: CASSQDVIFRGDGNTIYF. The CDR3 nucleotides read TGCGCCAGCAGCCAAGATGTGATTTTTCGGGGGGATGGAAACACCATATATTTT.

The rearrangement joins TRBV11-2 to TRBJ1-2; a possible D gene is TRBD1 (5 bases). The CDR3 totals 13 residues. The V end lost 4 bases, the J end lost 10 bases, and 16 bases lay between the germline ends. In germline, CDR1 is SGHAT, CDR2 FQNNGV. CDR3 protein: CASSSTFDSTYTF. In DNA, the CDR3 is TGTGCCAGCAGCTCTACTTTTGACAGCACCTACACCTTC.

The genes are TRBV7-9 and TRBJ1-2, with D uncertain. Trimming took 4 bases from V and 8 from J, leaving 11 bases between them. Germline lookup yields CDR1 SEHNR and CDR2 FQNEAQ (reference sequence). The CDR3 runs to 12 residues. The CDR3 region is CASSSRSTGYTF. The CDR3 DNA sequence: TGTGCCAGCAGCTCCAGGTCGACAGGCTACACCTTC.

The chain employs TRBV30 and TRBJ1-5; D ambiguous. The CDR3 consists of 13 residues. V was pared by 0 bases and J by 5 bases, with 8 bases between. Germline V gene sequence: CDR1 GTSNPN, CDR2 SVGIG (reference sequence). The CDR3 sequence: CAWSVQSDQPQHF. The CDR3 coding sequence is TGTGCCTGGAGTGTACAGAGTGATCAGCCCCAGCATTTT.

The genes are TRBV30 and TRBJ1-2, with D unclear. Germline loops: CDR1 GTSNPN, CDR2 SVGIG (reference sequence). This CDR3 has 13 residues. Trimming stripped 0 bases from V and 4 bases from J, with 9 bases between. The CDR3 reads CAWSVGRSYGYTF. As DNA, the CDR3 is TGTGCCTGGAGTGTGGGGAGGAGCTATGGCTACACCTTC.

The chain uses TRBV7-2 and TRBJ1-6; tentatively, D is TRBD1 (6 bases). This CDR3 spans 15 amino acids. V was cut by 5 bases and J by 9 bases, with 17 bases left in between. Germline V lookup: CDR1 SGHTA, CDR2 FQGNSA. The CDR3: CASSLMTGSTSPLHF. The CDR3 DNA sequence: TGTGCCAGCAGCCTCATGACAGGATCTACTTCACCCCTCCACTTT.

CDR3 sequence reads: CASSIGGLAKNIQYF. The CDR3 DNA is TGTGCCAGTAGTATCGGGGGTTTAGCCAAAAACATTCAGTACTTC. J is TRBJ2-4 and V is TRBV19, with D perhaps matching TRBD2 (6 bases). Germline V gene data show CDR1 as LNHDA and CDR2 as SQIVND (reference sequence). CDR3 length equals 15 residues. With 3 bases removed from V and 0 bases from J, the gap between germline ends came to 9 bases. Full variable domain (missing parts from reference TRBV19 and TRBJ2-4): DGGITQSPKYLFRKEGQNVTLSCEQNLNHDAMYWYRQDPGQGLRLIYYSQIVNDFQKGDIAEGYSVSREKKESFPLTVTSAQKNPTAFYLCASSIGGLAKNIQYFGAGTRLSVL.

The V gene is TRBV5-1, the J gene TRBJ2-5; TRBD1 aligns across 7 bases. Germline V lookup: CDR1 SGHRS, CDR2 YFSETQ. The J segment lost 4 bases and the V segment lost 0 bases, leaving 6 bases of the junction unmatched. The CDR3 runs 15 residues. The CDR3, as DNA: TGCGCCAGCAGCTTGGTTCAGGGGGTTACAGAGACCCAGTACTTC. Its protein is CASSLVQGVTETQYF.

This chain connects TRBV6-5 to TRBJ2-5, with TRBD1 matching 9 bases. This CDR3 comprises 16 residues. The V segment lost 2 bases and the J segment 6 bases; nucleotides outside the gene matches: 10. Germline CDR1 and CDR2: MNHEY and SVGAGI. The CDR3 DNA reads as TGTGCCAGCAGTTACGCTACCAACAGGGGGCAGAAGACCCAGTACTTC. Protein: CASSYATNRGQKTQYF.

This chain joins TRBV5-1 and TRBJ1-6, with a possible D match to TRBD1 (5 bases). V dropped 0 bases and J dropped 5 bases, with 6 bases sitting between them. The CDR3 is 14 amino acids. Germline values: CDR1 SGHRS, CDR2 YFSETQ. CDR3 DNA: TGCGCCAGCAGCTTGGTAGGGGATAATTCACCCCTCCACTTT. Translating it yields CASSLVGDNSPLHF.

The V and J genes are TRBV19 and TRBJ1-6; D call uncertain. Germline V gene sequence: CDR1 LNHDA, CDR2 SQIVND (reference sequence). Trimming removed 2 bases at V and 8 bases at J, with 10 bases between. CDR3 length equals 14 residues. CDR3 sequence (DNA): TGTGCCAGTAGTATATATCGGACTGATTCACCCCTCCACTTT. Protein product: CASSIYRTDSPLHF.

CDR3 sequence: CASSFTGFTGELFF. In nucleotides, the CDR3 is TGCGCCAGCAGCTTCACAGGGTTCACCGGGGAGCTGTTTTTT. The chain links TRBV4-3 to TRBJ2-2; D is perhaps TRBD1 (6 bases). Trimming removed 5 bases at V and 4 bases at J, with 11 bases between. The length of the CDR3 is 14 residues. Germline CDR1 and CDR2: LGHNA and YSLEER.